These 23 T cell receptor beta chains share one sample of origin, sequenced in a study of OX40 agonist ivuxolimab in advanced cancers. Profiled with immunoSEQ multiplex PCR; TCRdb holds only in-frame clones, not every one. There are tens of thousands of clones in the sample; around nine tenths occur only once, and 1% to 1.2% lies in the top ten. Sequenced material: CD4+ or CD8+ T cells sorted from blood, taken in a trial of the OX40 agonist ivuxolimab. Receptor source: an adult with an advanced solid tumor such as melanoma, head and neck, liver or kidney cancer.

The rearrangement joins TRBV11-2 to TRBJ2-5; no definite D call. Between the trimmed V and J ends, which lost 8 bases and 5 bases, there was a span of 12 bases. Germline loops: CDR1 SGHAT, CDR2 FQNNGV. The CDR3 runs 12 residues. In nucleotides, the CDR3 is TGTGCCAGCGGCCAGGCCCAGGAGACCCAGTACTTC. Translation: CASGQAQETQYF.

CDR3 loop: CAWSPGLASYNEQFF. Here the CDR3 DNA reads TGTGCCTGGAGTCCAGGACTAGCGAGCTACAATGAGCAGTTCTTC. The gene calls are TRBV30 and TRBJ2-1, with 9 bases fitting TRBD2. The length of the CDR3 is 15 residues. Germline lookup yields CDR1 GTSNPN and CDR2 SVGIG (reference sequence). Trimming took 2 bases from V and 3 from J; bases not matched to a gene: 5.

This clone was picked up one time. This chain uses TRBV19 with TRBJ2-7; weak D call: TRBD1 (6 bases). With 3 bases removed from V and 7 bases from J, the gap between germline ends came to 10 bases. The CDR3 contains 12 residues. Germline lookup yields CDR1 LNHDA and CDR2 SQIVND (reference sequence). The CDR3 DNA is TGTGCCAGTAGTATTCAGGGGTCGGAGCAGTACTTC. Protein sequence: CASSIQGSEQYF.

The chain combines TRBV14 with TRBJ1-1; unclear D gene. The CDR3 loop spans 14 amino acids. Trimming shortened V by 1 base and J by 0 bases, and 6 bases separated the two germline ends. Looked up from germline, CDR1 is SGHDN and CDR2 is FVKESK. CDR3 in amino acids: CASSQGSVNTEAFF. In DNA form, the CDR3 reads TGTGCCAGCAGCCAAGGTTCCGTGAACACTGAAGCTTTCTTT.

This rearrangement joins TRBV10-1 to TRBJ2-3; TRBD2 matches 8 bases. The CDR3 is 13 residues long. With V trimmed by 10 bases and J by 4 bases, 7 bases remained unmatched. Germline loops: CDR1 WNHNN, CDR2 SYGVQD (reference sequence). This chain's CDR3 is CATGEAGADTQYF. CDR3 DNA: TGCGCCACGGGGGAAGCGGGGGCAGATACGCAGTATTTT.

This sequence joins TRBV6-1 and TRBJ1-5, with 8 bases identical to TRBD1. This CDR3 contains 15 residues. J was trimmed by 1 base and V by 3 bases; bases with no gene match: 2. Germline V gene data show CDR1 as MNHNS and CDR2 as SASEGT. The CDR3 DNA is TGTGCCAGCAGTGAGGGACAGGTGAGCAATCAGCCCCAGCATTTT. Amino acids: CASSEGQVSNQPQHF.

This chain uses TRBV6-4 with TRBJ2-7; 9 positions agree with TRBD1. Germline assignment: CDR1 MRHNA and CDR2 SNTAGT. The CDR3 runs 15 residues. The J segment lost 4 bases and the V segment lost 6 bases, leaving 10 bases of the junction unmatched. The CDR3 loop is CASSDGTGIRYEQYF. CDR3 sequence (DNA): TGTGCCAGCAGCGATGGGACAGGGATAAGGTACGAGCAGTACTTC.

This chain links TRBV30 with TRBJ1-4; 7 bases align to TRBD1. V lost 3 bases to trimming and J lost 3 bases; unmatched junction nucleotides: 7. Per germline, CDR1 GTSNPN and CDR2 SVGIG (reference sequence). The CDR3 extends over 15 amino acids. Here the CDR3 reads CAWRFGGTANEKLFF. CDR3 nucleotides: TGTGCCTGGAGATTTGGCGGGACAGCTAATGAAAAACTGTTTTTT. Full variable domain (rest looked up from reference TRBV30 and TRBJ1-4): SQTIHQWPATLVQPVGSPLSLECTVEGTSNPNLYWYRQAAGRGLQLLFYSVGIGQISSEVPQNLSASRPQDRQFILSSKKLLLSDSGFYLCAWRFGGTANEKLFFGSGTQLSVL.

The CDR3 loop is CAWSLGTGTQPQHF. The CDR3 nucleotides are TGTGCCTGGAGTTTAGGGACAGGCACTCAGCCCCAGCATTTT. V is TRBV30 and J is TRBJ1-5; 8 bases are shared with TRBD1. V lost 2 bases, J lost 6 bases, and 6 bases stayed unmatched. CDR1 and CDR2 (germline): GTSNPN, SVGIG (reference sequence). The CDR3 runs to 14 residues.

The chain recombines TRBV5-1 with TRBJ2-2; 7 bases map to TRBD2. Germline lookup yields CDR1 SGHRS and CDR2 YFSETQ. The CDR3 sequence is 15 residues long. The V and J ends lost 1 base and 6 bases, in that order; junction bases with no gene match: 6. DNA of the CDR3: TGCGCCAGCAGCTTGTCCGCACGGGGGGCCGGGGAGCTGTTTTTT. Translated: CASSLSARGAGELFF.

The chain recombines TRBV6-1 with TRBJ2-4; a possible D gene is TRBD1 (6 bases). Germline V CDR1 and CDR2: MNHNS, SASEGT. Trimming left V 7 bases short and J 5 bases short, with 18 bases between. The CDR3 covers 15 residues. The CDR3 protein is CASNPVGAGENIQYF. CDR3 DNA: TGTGCCAGCAATCCGGTGGGGGCTGGAGAAAACATTCAGTACTTC.

The V and J genes are TRBV4-2 and TRBJ1-1; 7 nucleotides agree with TRBD1. Germline CDR1 and CDR2: LGHNA and YNFKEQ. CDR3 length equals 16 residues. V was clipped by 3 bases and J by 4 bases; unmatched bases: 11. CDR3 nucleotide sequence: TGTGCCAGCAGCCATGCAACCGGGACAGCTGCCACTGAAGCTTTCTTT. It yields the protein CASSHATGTAATEAFF.

Worth noting for this clone: A junction end diverges from the germline sequence, so it may reflect a read error. The chain is built from TRBV6-5 and TRBJ2-7; D is possibly TRBD2 (7 bases). Germline V gene lookup returns CDR1 MNHEY and CDR2 SVGAGI. The CDR3 covers 13 residues. CDR3 sequence reads: CAISELGRGEQYF. The CDR3 region has the DNA TGTGCCATCAGTGAATTAGGGAGGGGGGAGCAGTACTTC.

The chain employs TRBV6-6 and TRBJ2-1; possibly TRBD2 for D (6 bases). Germline lookup yields CDR1 MNHNY and CDR2 SVGAGI (reference sequence). The CDR3 is 15 amino acids. Trimming removed 6 bases at V and 3 bases at J, with 15 bases between. CDR3 sequence: CASSSIGGVYNEQFF. The CDR3 coding sequence is TGTGCCAGCAGCTCGATAGGAGGGGTCTACAATGAGCAGTTCTTC.

The chain recombines TRBV11-2 with TRBJ1-1, with D maybe TRBD1 (5 bases). The CDR3 length is 15 residues. Trimming removed 0 bases at V and 4 bases at J, with 12 bases between. The germline V gene encodes CDR1 SGHAT and CDR2 FQNNGV. This CDR3 is CASSLDLGRGTEAFF. The CDR3 coding sequence is TGTGCCAGCAGCTTAGATCTGGGACGAGGCACTGAAGCTTTCTTT.

The CDR3 sequence: CASSLGPETYNEQFF. CDR3 nucleotides: TGTGCCAGCAGCTTAGGTCCAGAAACCTACAATGAGCAGTTCTTC. The chain has TRBV7-6 and TRBJ2-1; D gene unclear. Germline lookup yields CDR1 SGHVS and CDR2 FNYEAQ. V was shortened by 1 base and J by 2 bases, with 9 bases between the two germline ends. The CDR3 totals 15 residues.

V gene TRBV6-1 combines with J gene TRBJ1-2; 7 bases are a match to TRBD1. Germline CDR1 reads MNHNS; CDR2 reads SASEGT. Losses at the gene ends were 10 bases for V and 8 bases for J; bases not matched to a gene: 13. The CDR3 extends over 13 amino acids. CDR3 protein: CATRDSHKFGYTF. CDR3 bases: TGTGCCACTCGGGACAGCCATAAGTTCGGCTACACCTTC.

With respect to this clone: Other DNA sequences in the sample encode the same CDR3. The chain is built from TRBV5-1 and TRBJ1-2; 7 positions agree with TRBD1. With V trimmed by 4 bases and J by 2 bases, 2 bases remained unmatched. The germline V gene has CDR1 SGHRS and CDR2 YFSETQ. CDR3 length: 13 amino acids. CDR3 coding DNA: TGCGCCAGCAGCCTGGGACAGAACTATGGCTACACCTTC. Translation: CASSLGQNYGYTF.

V is TRBV18 and J is TRBJ2-5; 7 nucleotides match TRBD2. CDR3 size: 14 residues. Germline CDR1 and CDR2: KGHSH and LQKENI. Unmatched junction bases numbered 6, after V lost 3 bases and J lost 5 bases. CDR3 nucleotide sequence: TGTGCCAGCTCACCCAATCAGGGAGGGGAGACCCAGTACTTC. Amino acids: CASSPNQGGETQYF.

The chain combines TRBV5-4 with TRBJ1-4, with a possible D match to TRBD1 (6 bases). CDR3 length equals 15 residues. Trimming took off 3 bases at V and 2 bases at J, with 11 bases between the two ends. Germline CDR1 and CDR2: SGHNT and YYREEE (reference sequence). The CDR3 DNA is TGTGCCAGCAGCTATGGGGGGCTGACTAATGAAAAACTGTTTTTT. This translates into CASSYGGLTNEKLFF.

The genes are TRBV5-1 and TRBJ2-2; D is perhaps TRBD2 (7 bases). CDR3 length: 16 amino acids. Trimming took 1 base from V and 1 from J, leaving 11 bases between them. Germline V gene lookup returns CDR1 SGHRS and CDR2 YFSETQ. CDR3 loop: CASSLRGGLNTGELFF. DNA of the CDR3: TGCGCCAGCAGCTTGCGCGGGGGCCTGAACACCGGGGAGCTGTTTTTT.

The chain uses TRBV6-1 and TRBJ2-7; D is perhaps TRBD1 (5 bases). CDR3 size: 13 residues. Germline V gene data show CDR1 as MNHNS and CDR2 as SASEGT. V was trimmed by 1 base and J by 2 bases, leaving 6 bases between them. The CDR3 DNA sequence: TGTGCCAGCAGTGAAGAGGGGACCTACGAGCAGTACTTC. This gives the protein CASSEEGTYEQYF.

J is TRBJ2-7 and V is TRBV2, with D perhaps matching TRBD1 (6 bases). This CDR3 comprises 12 residues. The V end lost 6 bases, the J end lost 0 bases, and 6 bases lay between the germline ends. CDR1 is SNHLY, CDR2 FYNNEI, per germline. The CDR3 DNA is TGTGCCAGCAGACAGGGCTCCTACGAGCAGTACTTC. Residues: CASRQGSYEQYF. Combining the CDR3 with reference TRBV2 and TRBJ2-7 gives the whole variable domain EPEVTQTPSHQVTQMGQEVILRCVPISNHLYFYWYRQILGQKVEFLVSFYNNEISEKSEIFDDQFSVERPDGSNFTLKIRSTKLEDSAMYFCASRQGSYEQYFGPGTRLTVT.